This T cell receptor beta chain was captured by sequencing in a study of blood T cell repertoires in COVID-19. The overall study: PBMCs, B-cell-depleted T cells, or T cells were the source of the cDNA or gDNA that made up the material.

The method was immunoSEQ multiplex PCR; TCRdb's version includes in-frame clones alone and lacks a portion of them. The sample includes about 140,000 clones, about 80% seen only once; the top ten take just under 3%. J was trimmed by 2 bases and V by 2 bases; bases with no gene match: 1. The CDR3 has 14 residues. Germline V lookup: CDR1 MNHEY, CDR2 SMNVEV (reference sequence). This chain links TRBV27 with TRBJ1-1, with 8 positions matching TRBD1. Sequencing was done on a sample of PBMCs or T cells enriched from blood (not recorded which). The TCR was taken from a woman aged 45-65 years who had recovered from COVID-19. CDR3 in amino acids: CASSLGQGNTEAFF. The CDR3 DNA reads TGTGCCAGCAGTTTAGGACAGGGAAACACTGAAGCTTTCTTT.